These 10 T cell receptor beta chains share one sample of origin, sequenced in a study of blood T cell repertoires in COVID-19. Assay: immunoSEQ multiplex PCR; the TCRdb copy retains only in-frame clones and omits some. The sample has about 240,000 clones; roughly 91% are singletons. The sequencing sample was made of PBMCs or T cells enriched from blood (not recorded which). The receptors shown here come from a woman in her twenties or thirties who had recovered from COVID-19.

The genes are TRBV18 and TRBJ1-5; D is uncertain. V was clipped by 2 bases and J by 4 bases, with 6 bases between them. The CDR3 has 13 residues. Germline CDR1 is KGHSH and CDR2 is LQKENI. The CDR3 here is CASSPGENQPQHF. The CDR3 DNA follows: TGTGCCAGCTCACCAGGGGAGAATCAGCCCCAGCATTTT.

The chain carries TRBV28 and TRBJ1-1; D not certain. The V and J ends lost 1 base and 0 bases respectively, with 6 bases between them. CDR1 is MDHEN and CDR2 is SYDVKM in the germline V gene. This CDR3 contains 14 residues. CDR3 coding DNA: TGTGCCAGCAGTTTATCGAGGGTGAACACTGAAGCTTTCTTT. Its protein is CASSLSRVNTEAFF.

This rearrangement joins TRBV5-1 to TRBJ2-3; TRBD2 might be the D (6 bases). From germline, CDR1 is SGHRS and CDR2 YFSETQ. The CDR3 runs 15 residues. V lost 2 bases and J lost 0, with 10 bases in between. CDR3 sequence reads: CASSFSGTSTDTQYF. The CDR3 DNA follows: TGCGCCAGCAGCTTTAGTGGGACTAGCACAGATACGCAGTATTTT.

The chain combines TRBV29-1 with TRBJ2-1, with 14 positions matching TRBD2. CDR1 and CDR2 from the germline V gene are SQVTM and ANQGSEA. The CDR3 contains 13 residues. V was clipped by 6 bases and J by 6 bases; unmatched bases: 1. The CDR3 reads CSVGTSGSNEQFF. The CDR3 nucleotides are TGCAGCGTGGGGACTAGCGGGAGCAATGAGCAGTTCTTC.

The chain's CDR3 is CASSPRAGIPWGAFF. CDR3 in DNA: TGTGCCAGCAGCCCACGAGCGGGCATCCCCTGGGGAGCTTTCTTT. The V call is TRBV3-1 (or the pseudogene TRBV3-2), the J call TRBJ1-1, with unresolved D. The CDR3 runs 15 residues. V was pared by 4 bases and J by 10 bases, with 22 bases between. CDR1 LGHDT and CDR2 YNNKEL come from the germline V gene (reference sequence).

In DNA form, the CDR3 reads TGTGCCAGCAGCAGACGGACTAGCGGGAGAACGACAGATACGCAGTATTTT. Translating gives CASSRRTSGRTTDTQYF. V and J are TRBV9 and TRBJ2-3; 13 nucleotides align to TRBD2. J was trimmed by 3 bases and V by 4 bases; bases with no gene match: 8. The CDR3 consists of 17 residues. Germline values: CDR1 SGDLS, CDR2 YYNGEE.

The J gene is TRBJ1-1, the V gene TRBV11-3; unclear D gene. Germline-derived CDR1 and CDR2 are SGHNT and YENEEA. V was cut by 5 bases and J by 0 bases, with 7 bases left in between. This CDR3 has 13 residues. CDR3 in DNA: TGTGCCAGCAGCACAGTAATGAACACTGAAGCTTTCTTT. It is translated as CASSTVMNTEAFF.

The rearrangement uses TRBV2 and TRBJ1-4; TRBD1 might be the D (6 bases). Germline V gives CDR1 SNHLY, CDR2 FYNNEI. The V gene lost 6 bases and the J gene lost 5 bases, with 16 bases spanning the gap. The CDR3 has 15 amino acids. DNA for the CDR3: TGTGCCAGCAGGGTGGTTGGGGGCCAGAATGAAAAACTGTTTTTT. Protein sequence: CASRVVGGQNEKLFF. The entire variable domain, with the rest obtained from reference TRBV2 and TRBJ1-4, is as follows: EPEVTQTPSHQVTQMGQEVILRCVPISNHLYFYWYRQILGQKVEFLVSFYNNEISEKSEIFDDQFSVERPDGSNFTLKIRSTKLEDSAMYFCASRVVGGQNEKLFFGSGTQLSVL.

The chain uses TRBV4-2 and TRBJ1-6, with D unresolved. V lost 4 bases and J lost 10, with 14 bases in between. The CDR3 contains 14 residues. In germline, CDR1 is LGHNA, CDR2 YNFKEQ. CDR3 in amino acids: CASSPGQEESPLHF. In DNA, the CDR3 is TGTGCCAGCAGCCCCGGGCAGGAGGAATCACCCCTCCACTTT.

This clone was detected only once. The rearrangement links TRBV9 to TRBJ1-2; D call uncertain. Trimming pared 5 bases from V and 4 bases from J, leaving 12 bases between. The CDR3 covers 13 residues. CDR1 is SGDLS, CDR2 YYNGEE, per germline. For the CDR3, the DNA is TGTGCCAGCAGGGGAGAACGGCCCTATGGCTACACCTTC. Translated, it gives CASRGERPYGYTF.